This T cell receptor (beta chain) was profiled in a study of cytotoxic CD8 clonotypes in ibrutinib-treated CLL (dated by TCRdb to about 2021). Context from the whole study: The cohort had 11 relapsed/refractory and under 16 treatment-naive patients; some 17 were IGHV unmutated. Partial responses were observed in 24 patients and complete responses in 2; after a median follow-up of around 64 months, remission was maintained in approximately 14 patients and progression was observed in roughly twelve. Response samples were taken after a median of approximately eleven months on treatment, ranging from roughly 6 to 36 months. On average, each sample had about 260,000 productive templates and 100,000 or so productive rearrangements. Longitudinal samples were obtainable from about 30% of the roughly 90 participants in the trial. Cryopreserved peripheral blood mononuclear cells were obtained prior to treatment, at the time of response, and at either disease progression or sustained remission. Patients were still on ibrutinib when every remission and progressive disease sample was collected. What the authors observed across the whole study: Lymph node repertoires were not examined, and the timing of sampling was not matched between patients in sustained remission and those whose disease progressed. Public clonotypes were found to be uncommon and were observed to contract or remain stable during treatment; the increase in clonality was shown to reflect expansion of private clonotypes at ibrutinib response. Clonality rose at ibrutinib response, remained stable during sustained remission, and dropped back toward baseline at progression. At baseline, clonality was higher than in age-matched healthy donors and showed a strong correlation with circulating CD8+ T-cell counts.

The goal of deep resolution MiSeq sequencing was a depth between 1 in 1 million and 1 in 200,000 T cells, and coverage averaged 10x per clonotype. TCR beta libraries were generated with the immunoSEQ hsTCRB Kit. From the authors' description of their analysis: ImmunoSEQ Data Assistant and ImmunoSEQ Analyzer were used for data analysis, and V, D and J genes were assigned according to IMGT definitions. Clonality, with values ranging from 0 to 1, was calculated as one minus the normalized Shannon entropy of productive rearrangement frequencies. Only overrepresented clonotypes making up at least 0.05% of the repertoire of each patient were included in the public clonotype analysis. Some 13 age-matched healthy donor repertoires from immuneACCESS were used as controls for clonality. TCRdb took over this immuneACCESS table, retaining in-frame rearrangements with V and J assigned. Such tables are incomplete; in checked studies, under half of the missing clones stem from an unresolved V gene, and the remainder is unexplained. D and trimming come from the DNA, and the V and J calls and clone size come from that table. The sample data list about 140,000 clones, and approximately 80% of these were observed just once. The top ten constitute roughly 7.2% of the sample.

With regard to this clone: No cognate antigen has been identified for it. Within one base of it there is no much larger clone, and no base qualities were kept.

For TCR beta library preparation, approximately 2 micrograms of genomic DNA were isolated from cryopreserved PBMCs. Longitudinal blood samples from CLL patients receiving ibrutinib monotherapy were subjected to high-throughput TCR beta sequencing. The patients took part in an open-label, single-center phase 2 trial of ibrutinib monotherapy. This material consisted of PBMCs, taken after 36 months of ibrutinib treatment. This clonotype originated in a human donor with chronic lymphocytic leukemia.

The CDR3 corresponds to CSVQRGGYQETQYF. The DNA sequence reads TGCAGCGTTCAGCGGGGGGGGTACCAAGAGACCCAGTACTTC. The sequence is built from TRBV29-1 and TRBJ2-5; 10 junctional bases match TRBD2. The CDR3 covers 14 residues, taking in both the cysteine and the phenylalanine. Left in the record is the CDR3 DNA by itself, 42 bases read in frame from the first base. CDR1 and CDR2 are drawn from the germline V gene: SQVTM, ANQGSEA. Clipping removes 5 bases from V and 0 bases from J, with 3 as the unmatched junction base count.